This TCR beta chain was identified in a study of blood T cells in healthy people across ages. Broader study findings: Roughly linear age-related decline in beta diversity appeared, significant by age 40. From one million sequenced T cells, diversity estimates were lower bounds.

Russia was home to the donors, healthy Caucasian individuals aged roughly 6 to 90. Ten milliliters of peripheral blood were drawn from each donor into EDTA-treated tubes. Combining a sample-barcoded 5' primer with a J-beta primer mix, a second PCR ran for roughly 6 to 11 cycles. From the 5' RACE reads, TCRdb called clonotypes with MiXCR, one entry per CDR3 protein. Found here are 1.5 million to 2 million distinct CDR3 sequences, roughly 27% of them singletons; the top ten hold 7.7%. On this clonotype itself: What it recognizes is unknown.

This CDR3 is built from 17 residues. CDR1 and CDR2 (germline): MGHRA, YSYEKL. The chain employs TRBV4-1 and TRBJ2-4, with D perhaps matching TRBD1 (6 bases). The J call is doubtful: the DNA matches TRBJ2-5 better. The TCR originated in a woman in her twenties or thirties in good health. The sample consisted of blood. The CDR3 protein is CASSQEQGLGMGETQYF. The CDR3 coding sequence is TGCGCCAGCAGCCAGGAACAGGGTCTCGGAATGGGAGAGACCCAGTACTTC.